Following are 32 T cell receptor beta chains from one sample sequenced in a study of cytotoxic CD8 clonotypes in ibrutinib-treated CLL. Produced via immunoSEQ multiplex PCR; TCRdb's table is partial and in-frame only. The sample contains around 50,000 clones, over 55% of which appear only once. Sequencing was performed on PBMCs, taken after 24 months of ibrutinib treatment. The receptors were sampled from a human donor with chronic lymphocytic leukemia.

CDR3 protein: CASSPKGPSYPSYNEQFF. CDR3 nucleotides: TGCGCCAGCAGTCCAAAGGGGCCTAGCTACCCTTCCTACAATGAGCAGTTCTTC. The V gene is TRBV23-1, the J gene TRBJ2-1; possibly TRBD1 or TRBD2 for D (5 bases each). TRBV23-1 is filed as an ORF, its function uncertain. This CDR3 is built from 18 residues. V dropped 4 bases and J dropped 1 base, with 20 bases sitting between them.

The chain has TRBV6-1 and TRBJ1-1, with D tentatively TRBD1 (6 bases). CDR1 and CDR2 (germline): MNHNS, SASEGT. With 11 bases removed from V and 3 bases from J, the gap between germline ends came to 19 bases. The CDR3 has 14 residues. CDR3 coding DNA: TGTGCCGCGAACTGGGACCCAGGGGACACTGAAGCTTTCTTT. Encoded protein: CAANWDPGDTEAFF.

This chain connects TRBV19 to TRBJ2-3; D unresolved. Trimming took 0 bases from V and 4 from J, leaving 14 bases between them. Germline loops: CDR1 LNHDA, CDR2 SQIVND (reference sequence). The CDR3 loop spans 16 amino acids. The CDR3 is CASSIDPGNRADTQYF. As DNA, the CDR3 is TGTGCCAGTAGTATAGACCCCGGAAACCGGGCAGATACGCAGTATTTT.

This clone was detected ten times or more. The chain uses TRBV6-1 and TRBJ2-7, with TRBD2 identical over 12 bases. Trimming removed 4 bases from V and 2 bases from J; junction bases left unmatched: 3. This CDR3 is 15 amino acids long. Germline V CDR1 and CDR2: MNHNS, SASEGT. The CDR3 spells CASSGLAGAPYEQYF. CDR3 sequence (DNA): TGTGCCAGCAGTGGACTAGCGGGAGCGCCCTACGAGCAGTACTTC.

This clone has just a few counts. This sequence joins TRBV10-1 and TRBJ2-2; D is possibly TRBD2 (5 bases). The CDR3 runs 16 residues. V gave up 0 bases and J gave up 7 bases, with 15 bases separating them. Germline V CDR1 and CDR2: WNHNN, SYGVQD (reference sequence). CDR3 nucleotides: TGCGCCAGCAGTGAGTCGGTCGTCGGTGCGGGCGGGGAGCTGTTTTTT. This encodes CASSESVVGAGGELFF.

This clone was counted a few times. The rearrangement uses TRBV6-6 and TRBJ2-1; no clear D gene. Per the germline V gene, CDR1 is MNHNY and CDR2 is SVGAGI (reference sequence). CDR3 length: 14 amino acids. The ends were cut back, 7 bases at V and 7 bases at J, with 17 bases in the middle. This chain's CDR3 is CASTLRPAGNEQFF. The DNA of the CDR3 is TGTGCCAGCACCCTACGGCCTGCCGGAAATGAGCAGTTCTTC.

This clone was seen only a few times. V is TRBV5-1 and J is TRBJ2-2; a weak D match, TRBD1 (6 bases). The V end was cut by 5 bases, the J end by 5 bases, with 19 bases between. Looked up from germline, CDR1 is SGHRS and CDR2 is YFSETQ. CDR3 length equals 16 residues. This chain's CDR3 is CASRPGSTGMTGELFF. In nucleotides, the CDR3 is TGCGCCAGCAGACCCGGTTCTACAGGGATGACCGGGGAGCTGTTTTTT.

This clone was counted between two and nine times. The chain joins TRBV2 to TRBJ2-7; D gene unclear. The CDR3 loop spans 13 amino acids. The germline V gene has CDR1 SNHLY and CDR2 FYNNEI. Trimming took 7 bases from V and 3 from J, leaving 13 bases between them. The CDR3 bases are TGTGCCAGCACCCGCGGCATGGACTACGAGCAGTACTTC. It is translated as CASTRGMDYEQYF.

This chain joins TRBV29-1 and TRBJ1-5; 8 bases line up with TRBD1. The CDR3 contains 14 residues. J lost 6 bases, V lost 6 bases, and 10 bases had no gene match. Germline V gives CDR1 SQVTM, CDR2 ANQGSEA. CDR3 sequence: CSVATGQAGQPQHF. The CDR3 coding sequence is TGCAGCGTAGCGACGGGACAGGCAGGTCAGCCCCAGCATTTT.

The chain carries TRBV7-9 and TRBJ2-7; D perhaps matches TRBD2 (5 bases). Between the trimmed V and J ends, which lost 5 bases and 0 bases, there was a span of 11 bases. The germline CDR1 and CDR2 sequences are SEHNR and FQNEAQ (reference sequence). The CDR3 is made up of 14 amino acids. The CDR3 DNA reads TGTGCCAGCAGCATTAGCGCAGTCTCCTACGAGCAGTACTTC. Encoded protein: CASSISAVSYEQYF.

In this sample, this clone turned up many times. The gene calls are TRBV28 and TRBJ1-5; weak D call: TRBD1 (6 bases). CDR1 MDHEN and CDR2 SYDVKM come from the germline V gene. V lost 7 bases to trimming and J lost 3 bases, with 16 bases between them. The CDR3 consists of 15 residues. CDR3 residues: CASTPGGALNQPQHF. The DNA for the CDR3 is TGTGCCAGCACCCCGGGGGGGGCCCTCAATCAGCCCCAGCATTTT.

The CDR3 nucleotides read TGTGCCAGCAGGCCGAAGGACAGGTTGGGAAACACCATATATTTT. Translating gives CASRPKDRLGNTIYF. This rearrangement joins TRBV7-9 to TRBJ1-3, with TRBD1 matching over 7 bases. The V and J ends lost 6 bases and 4 bases, in that order; junction bases with no gene match: 9. Germline CDR1 and CDR2: SEHNR and FQNEAQ (reference sequence). CDR3 size: 15 residues.

V is TRBV6-6 and J is TRBJ1-2; D remains unclear. CDR1 is MNHNY and CDR2 is SVGAGI in the germline V gene (reference sequence). The CDR3 is 14 amino acids. V was trimmed by 1 base and J by 2 bases, leaving 8 bases between them. The CDR3 is CASSYFQENYGYTF. CDR3 in DNA: TGTGCCAGCAGTTACTTCCAGGAGAACTATGGCTACACCTTC.

This clone was observed once. The CDR3 here is CASRQLNQPQHF. The CDR3 DNA sequence: TGTGCCAGCAGACAGCTCAATCAGCCCCAGCATTTT. The genes are TRBV6-6 and TRBJ1-5, with unresolved D. Trimming removed 6 bases at V and 3 bases at J, with 6 bases between. The CDR3 is 12 residues long. Germline V gene lookup returns CDR1 MNHNY and CDR2 SVGAGI (reference sequence).

This clone has at least ten counts. V usage is TRBV7-9 and J usage is TRBJ2-1, with D unresolved. The CDR3 is made up of 14 amino acids. The germline gives CDR1 SEHNR, CDR2 FQNEAQ (reference sequence). V lost 3 bases and J 0 bases, leaving 6 bases between the germline ends. The CDR3 DNA follows: TGTGCCAGCAGCTTCTCTAGCTCCTACAATGAGCAGTTCTTC. It translates to CASSFSSSYNEQFF.

The table lists this clone with a few counts. The V and J genes are TRBV7-2 and TRBJ1-2; the match to TRBD1 covers 9 bases. The CDR3 is 15 residues long. The V and J ends lost 3 bases and 3 bases, in that order; junction bases with no gene match: 5. Germline V gene sequence: CDR1 SGHTA, CDR2 FQGNSA. CDR3 sequence reads: CASSFWTGADYGYTF. The CDR3 DNA is TGTGCCAGCAGCTTTTGGACAGGGGCGGACTATGGCTACACCTTC.

Only a few counts were recorded for this clone. The J gene is TRBJ1-2, the V gene TRBV11-2; D not certain. Deletions cut 1 base from V and 4 bases from J, with 19 bases between. In germline, CDR1 is SGHAT, CDR2 FQNNGV. The length of the CDR3 is 17 residues. The CDR3 DNA follows: TGTGCCAGCAGCTTAGCTGCTTCGTGGGGTGATGGCTATGGCTACACCTTC. Translating gives CASSLAASWGDGYGYTF.

The gene calls are TRBV10-3 and TRBJ2-1; tentative D call: TRBD2 (6 bases). V was cut by 6 bases and J by 3 bases, with 18 bases left in between. The germline gives CDR1 ENHRY, CDR2 SYGVKD. This CDR3 contains 16 residues. Here the CDR3 reads CAISTLPASVYNEQFF. CDR3 DNA sequence: TGTGCCATCAGCACCCTACCCGCTAGCGTCTACAATGAGCAGTTCTTC.

The table lists this clone with a few counts. The chain uses TRBV25-1 and TRBJ1-5; 10 bases fit TRBD1. Germline V gene sequence: CDR1 MGHDK, CDR2 SYGVNS. This CDR3 contains 14 residues. V lost 8 bases and J lost 4; bases outside the gene matches: 5. CDR3 DNA sequence: TGTGCCAGCGCGGACAGGGGGGGTAATCAGCCCCAGCATTTT. This gives the protein CASADRGGNQPQHF.

V is TRBV6-9 and J is TRBJ1-5, with 7 bases fitting TRBD1. J lost 1 base, V lost 3 bases, and 3 bases had no gene match. The CDR3 is 15 residues long. CDR1 and CDR2 from the germline V gene are MNHGY and SVAAGI. The CDR3 nucleotides are TGTGCCAGCAGTTACTCAGGGGGAAGCAATCAGCCCCAGCATTTT. It codes for CASSYSGGSNQPQHF.

This clone has ten or more counts. The chain uses TRBV2 and TRBJ1-5, with 7 bases lining up with TRBD1. The CDR3 runs 15 residues. Germline V gives CDR1 SNHLY, CDR2 FYNNEI. The ends lost 6 bases at V and 4 bases at J; junction bases unmatched: 9. The DNA of the CDR3 is TGTGCCAGCAGCGCCAGGGGGGGCGGGAATCAGCCCCAGCATTTT. Protein product: CASSARGGGNQPQHF.

This chain uses TRBV20-1 with TRBJ2-1, with unresolved D. Germline CDR1 and CDR2: DFQATT and SNEGSKA (reference sequence). V gave up 6 bases and J gave up 7 bases, with 10 bases separating them. The CDR3 sequence is 11 residues long. CDR3 nucleotide sequence: TGCAGTGCCCCTACCATAAATGAGCAGTTCTTC. It yields the protein CSAPTINEQFF.

On this clone itself: This sample includes further DNA sequences coding for the same CDR3. V usage is TRBV11-3 and J usage is TRBJ1-1; the D is unclear. V lost 1 base to trimming and J lost 1 base, with 4 bases between them. Germline V gene sequence: CDR1 SGHNT, CDR2 YENEEA. The CDR3 sequence is 13 residues long. The CDR3 region is CASSLGGNTEAFF. CDR3 DNA sequence: TGTGCCAGCAGCTTAGGTGGGAACACTGAAGCTTTCTTT.

The V gene is TRBV29-1, the J gene TRBJ2-7; no clear D gene. This CDR3 is 12 amino acids long. V dropped 7 bases and J dropped 5 bases, with 15 bases sitting between them. CDR1 and CDR2 from the germline V gene are SQVTM and ANQGSEA. For the CDR3, the DNA is TGCAGCGCTCTCACTGGTCAGGACGAGCAGTACTTC. Its protein is CSALTGQDEQYF.

The J gene is TRBJ2-5, the V gene TRBV25-1; 10 bases line up with TRBD1. V lost 6 bases, J lost 6 bases, and 13 bases stayed unmatched. CDR1 and CDR2 from the germline V gene are MGHDK and SYGVNS. CDR3 size: 16 residues. The CDR3 nucleotides are TGTGCCAGCAGGGAAACCGGGACAGGGGCAATGCAGACCCAGTACTTC. Protein: CASRETGTGAMQTQYF.

This CDR3 reads CASSQEGSREQETQYF. DNA of the CDR3: TGCGCCAGCAGCCAGGAAGGGAGCCGGGAACAAGAGACCCAGTACTTC. The V and J genes are TRBV5-1 and TRBJ2-5, with D possibly being TRBD2 (5 bases). The CDR3 length is 16 residues. V was pared by 4 bases and J by 2 bases, with 18 bases between. CDR1 SGHRS and CDR2 YFSETQ come from the germline V gene.

V usage is TRBV11-3 and J usage is TRBJ1-5; D remains ambiguous. CDR3 length equals 11 residues. V lost 0 bases, J lost 7 bases, and 1 base lay in between. Germline V CDR1 and CDR2: SGHNT, YENEEA. CDR3 nucleotides: TGTGCCAGCAGCTTAGAACAGCCCCAGCATTTT. As protein: CASSLEQPQHF.

The chain links TRBV6-7 to TRBJ2-7; D gene unclear. TRBV6-7 is an ORF for which the function is uncertain. The V end was cut by 6 bases, the J end by 0 bases, with 15 bases between. The CDR3 extends over 15 amino acids. CDR3 coding DNA: TGTGCCAGCAGACAGTTAGCCCTGTCCTCCTACGAGCAGTACGTC. Encoded protein: CASRQLALSSYEQYV.

V is TRBV6-6 and J is TRBJ2-7, with D perhaps matching TRBD1 (5 bases). V lost 5 bases and J 5 bases, leaving 19 bases between the germline ends. CDR3 length: 15 residues. From germline, CDR1 is MNHNY and CDR2 SVGAGI (reference sequence). The CDR3 DNA reads as TGTGCCAGCAGTCCGGTACAGGCCAGAGAGAACGAGCAGTACGTC. It specifies CASSPVQARENEQYV.

The chain couples TRBV25-1 to TRBJ2-7; 10 nucleotides match TRBD1. The V gene end was trimmed by 4 bases and the J gene end by 5 bases; junction bases not matched to a gene: 8. The CDR3 runs to 15 residues. The germline CDR1 and CDR2 sequences are MGHDK and SYGVNS. In nucleotides, the CDR3 is TGTGCCAGCAGTGGGGACAGGGGTGACCTGGACGAGCAGTACTTC. Its protein is CASSGDRGDLDEQYF.

The chain couples TRBV6-4 to TRBJ2-7; D not certain. Trimming stripped 3 bases from V and 3 bases from J, with 6 bases between. Looked up from germline, CDR1 is MRHNA and CDR2 is SNTAGT. CDR3 size: 12 residues. The CDR3: CASSEGCYEQYF. As DNA, the CDR3 is TGTGCCAGCAGTGAGGGTTGCTACGAGCAGTACTTC.

This clone was detected once. The gene calls are TRBV10-1 and TRBJ1-1; D possibly corresponds to TRBD1 (5 bases). Germline lookup yields CDR1 WNHNN and CDR2 SYGVQD (reference sequence). CDR3 length: 18 amino acids. V gave up 6 bases and J gave up 4 bases, with 27 bases separating them. The CDR3 reads CASSWGTDQGVVGTEAFF. The CDR3 DNA reads as TGCGCCAGCAGCTGGGGCACGGACCAGGGTGTGGTGGGCACTGAAGCTTTCTTT.